These 31 T cell receptor beta chains originate from one sample sequenced in a study of T cell responses to AZD1222 COVID-19 vaccine. TCRdb's table, derived via immunoSEQ multiplex PCR, lists solely in-frame clones and lacks some. Of about 120,000 clones listed, 70% to 90% are singletons. Source: peripheral blood, taken on day 0 of AZD1222 vaccination. These receptors came from an adult in good health.

The gene calls are TRBV6-6 and TRBJ1-1, with TRBD1 matching 8 bases. This CDR3 spans 13 amino acids. V shed 7 bases and J 4 bases; nucleotides not matched to a gene: 5. The germline gives CDR1 MNHNY, CDR2 SVGAGI (reference sequence). The CDR3: CASTPGGSTEAFF. As DNA, the CDR3 is TGTGCCAGCACCCCAGGGGGCAGCACTGAAGCTTTCTTT.

The chain joins TRBV4-3 to TRBJ1-2; 11 nucleotides line up with TRBD1. The CDR3 sequence is 16 residues long. Germline V gene data show CDR1 as LGHNA and CDR2 as YSLEER. V lost 0 bases and J lost 7; bases outside the gene matches: 7. This chain's CDR3 is CASSQEYGQGARGYTF. In DNA, the CDR3 is TGCGCCAGCAGCCAAGAATATGGACAGGGGGCCCGTGGCTACACCTTC.

This sequence joins TRBV19 and TRBJ2-2; no definite D call. V lost 3 bases to trimming and J lost 14 bases, with 13 bases between them. CDR1 and CDR2 from the germline V gene are LNHDA and SQIVND (reference sequence). The CDR3 loop spans 12 amino acids. CDR3 bases: TGTGCCAGTAGTATTACGGTGGAAAACCTGTTTTTT. Its translation is CASSITVENLFF.

This rearrangement joins TRBV30 to TRBJ1-1, with D unresolved. The V gene lost 1 base and the J gene lost 6 bases, with 9 bases spanning the gap. There are 12 residues in the CDR3. Germline V CDR1 and CDR2: GTSNPN, SVGIG (reference sequence). CDR3 region: CAWSGTGAEAFF. CDR3 coding DNA: TGTGCCTGGAGTGGCACCGGGGCTGAAGCTTTCTTT.

In its sample, this clone was seen once. V gene TRBV6-5 combines with J gene TRBJ2-1; the D gene could be TRBD1 or TRBD2 (5 bases each). Trimming took off 4 bases at V and 8 bases at J, with 15 bases between the two ends. Per germline, CDR1 MNHEY and CDR2 SVGAGI. CDR3 length: 14 residues. The DNA for the CDR3 is TGTGCCAGCAGTTCCGGGACGGCGCGCGATGAGCAGTTCTTC. Protein sequence: CASSSGTARDEQFF.

V and J are TRBV28 and TRBJ2-7; D is unresolved. CDR1 MDHEN and CDR2 SYDVKM come from the germline V gene. V shed 7 bases and J shed 2 bases, with 12 bases lying between them. The CDR3 runs 13 residues. The CDR3 spells CASTSRQTYEQYF. CDR3 in DNA: TGTGCCAGCACCTCCCGGCAGACCTACGAGCAGTACTTC.

V gene TRBV2 combines with J gene TRBJ2-1; possibly TRBD2 for D (5 bases). From germline, CDR1 is SNHLY and CDR2 FYNNEI. This CDR3 region has 15 residues. Trimming cost V 3 bases and J 3 bases, with 12 bases left between them. The CDR3: CASSERRAVYNEQFF. CDR3 in DNA: TGTGCCAGCAGTGAGAGGCGGGCCGTCTACAATGAGCAGTTCTTC.

The chain recombines TRBV30 with TRBJ2-4; D is possibly TRBD2 (6 bases). The V end was cut by 2 bases, the J end by 5 bases, with 7 bases between. The CDR3 has 12 residues. CDR1 and CDR2 from the germline V gene are GTSNPN and SVGIG (reference sequence). The CDR3 here is CAWSTGENIQYF. Here the CDR3 DNA reads TGTGCCTGGAGTACGGGGGAAAACATTCAGTACTTC.

This chain connects TRBV30 to TRBJ2-2, with D possibly being TRBD1 or TRBD2 (5 bases each). CDR3 length: 15 amino acids. Trimming took 2 bases from V and 3 from J, leaving 13 bases between them. CDR1 and CDR2 (germline): GTSNPN, SVGIG (reference sequence). CDR3 sequence: CAWSRGRVYTGELFF. As DNA, the CDR3 is TGTGCCTGGAGTCGGGGCAGGGTATACACCGGGGAGCTGTTTTTT.

This clone was picked up one time. The chain joins TRBV24-1 to TRBJ2-7, with TRBD2 identical over 13 bases. There are 17 residues in the CDR3. Germline values: CDR1 KGHDR, CDR2 SFDVKD. With V trimmed by 0 bases and J by 3 bases, 4 bases remained unmatched. The chain's CDR3 is CATSDLRTSGRVYEQYF. CDR3 DNA sequence: TGTGCCACCAGTGATTTGAGAACTAGCGGGAGGGTCTACGAGCAGTACTTC.

V and J are TRBV29-1 and TRBJ2-7; D ambiguous. CDR1 is SQVTM and CDR2 is ANQGSEA in the germline V gene. V lost 2 bases and J 3 bases, leaving 8 bases between the germline ends. The CDR3 runs to 12 residues. As DNA, the CDR3 is TGCAGCGTTGAAAGTGGGTTCTACGAGCAGTACTTC. It is translated as CSVESGFYEQYF.

The chain carries TRBV28 and TRBJ2-3; perhaps TRBD2 as D (6 bases). V lost 6 bases and J 0 bases, leaving 13 bases between the germline ends. Germline-derived CDR1 and CDR2 are MDHEN and SYDVKM. This CDR3 contains 15 residues. The CDR3 DNA reads as TGTGCCAGCAGGGCGGGACTCCTAAGCACAGATACGCAGTATTTT. Translated: CASRAGLLSTDTQYF.

This clone has only one observation. This chain links TRBV7-3 with TRBJ2-5; the match to TRBD2 covers 8 bases. Germline CDR1 and CDR2: SGHTA and FQGTGA. J gave up 1 base and V 5 bases, and 6 bases lay outside the gene matches. This CDR3 has 15 amino acids. The CDR3 protein is CASSPQAGAQETQYF. Written as DNA, the CDR3 is TGTGCCAGCAGCCCGCAAGCGGGAGCCCAAGAGACCCAGTACTTC.

This clone was recorded only once. The genes are TRBV5-4 and TRBJ2-5; TRBD1 matches 9 bases. The J segment lost 8 bases and the V segment lost 4 bases, leaving 12 bases of the junction unmatched. The CDR3 runs to 15 residues. Germline V gene sequence: CDR1 SGHNT, CDR2 YYREEE (reference sequence). CDR3 sequence reads: CASSGNRGLTGTQYF. Here the CDR3 DNA reads TGTGCCAGCAGCGGAAACAGGGGGCTAACTGGAACCCAGTACTTC.

V and J are TRBV19 and TRBJ1-2, with 7 bases lining up with TRBD1. The CDR3 contains 15 residues. Germline V gives CDR1 LNHDA, CDR2 SQIVND (reference sequence). The junction had 9 bases not matched to a gene; V was cut back by 0 bases and J by 8 bases. The CDR3 loop reads CASSIDMTGPAGYTF. The CDR3 DNA reads as TGTGCCAGTAGTATAGACATGACAGGGCCAGCGGGCTACACCTTC.

CDR3 in amino acids: CASSYRVRGYTF. The CDR3 DNA sequence: TGTGCCAGCAGTTACAGGGTACGGGGCTACACCTTC. The chain recombines TRBV6-5 with TRBJ1-2; unclear D gene. The CDR3 is 12 amino acids. The V gene lost 2 bases and the J gene lost 8 bases, with 9 bases spanning the gap. Germline V gene sequence: CDR1 MNHEY, CDR2 SVGAGI.

This sequence joins TRBV21-1 and TRBJ2-5; the table's D call of TRBD2 was not tested on the DNA. TRBV21-1 is tagged as a pseudogene. The CDR3 loop spans 12 amino acids. CDR3 protein: CASRSEVETQYF. CDR3 bases: TGTGCCAGCCGAAGCGAGGTGGAGACCCAGTACTTC.

The chain has TRBV28 and TRBJ1-2; TRBD1 aligns across 7 bases. Per the germline V gene, CDR1 is MDHEN and CDR2 is SYDVKM. The junction had 3 bases not matched to a gene; V was cut back by 7 bases and J by 1 base. There are 13 residues in the CDR3. The CDR3 DNA reads as TGTGCCAGCATTCAGGGGGTTAACTATGGCTACACCTTC. It specifies CASIQGVNYGYTF.

The chain uses TRBV9 and TRBJ2-1, with D perhaps TRBD2 (6 bases). Germline V CDR1 and CDR2: SGDLS, YYNGEE. V lost 2 bases to trimming and J lost 7 bases, with 13 bases between them. This CDR3 region has 14 residues. CDR3 coding DNA: TGTGCCAGCAGCGTTCGGCGGGACGGGAATGAGCAGTTCTTC. Encoded protein: CASSVRRDGNEQFF.

This chain links TRBV9 with TRBJ2-1; no definite D call. Per germline, CDR1 SGDLS and CDR2 YYNGEE. Trimming pared 1 base from V and 2 bases from J, leaving 10 bases between. The CDR3 has 15 residues. Here the CDR3 reads CASSVLSTPYNEQFF. The CDR3 DNA reads as TGTGCCAGCAGCGTATTGTCGACACCCTACAATGAGCAGTTCTTC.

The chain carries TRBV7-9 and TRBJ2-7, with 13 bases lining up with TRBD2. The V segment lost 5 bases and the J segment 6 bases; nucleotides outside the gene matches: 10. CDR3 size: 16 residues. From germline, CDR1 is SEHNR and CDR2 FQNEAQ (reference sequence). This CDR3 is CASSLGTSGVNAEQYF. CDR3 DNA sequence: TGTGCCAGCAGCCTCGGGACTAGCGGGGTCAACGCCGAGCAGTACTTC.

The genes are TRBV9 and TRBJ2-1, with 7 nucleotides matching TRBD2. J gave up 9 bases and V 3 bases, and 12 bases lay outside the gene matches. The CDR3 is 15 amino acids. CDR1 and CDR2 from the germline V gene are SGDLS and YYNGEE. CDR3 sequence: CASSETSVRWSEQFF. DNA for the CDR3: TGTGCCAGCAGCGAAACTAGCGTACGGTGGTCTGAGCAGTTCTTC.

The chain is built from TRBV7-2 and TRBJ2-5; D is unclear. Trimming left V 1 base short and J 5 bases short, with 11 bases between. The CDR3 length is 14 residues. Germline CDR1 SGHTA, CDR2 FQGNSA. CDR3 in DNA: TGTGCCAGCAGCTTAGACCCGTCCACGGAGACCCAGTACTTC. Translating it yields CASSLDPSTETQYF.

The chain has TRBV2 and TRBJ1-4, with 7 nucleotides matching TRBD1. CDR1 is SNHLY, CDR2 FYNNEI, per germline. The CDR3 runs to 16 residues. The V gene end was trimmed by 6 bases and the J gene end by 0 bases; junction bases not matched to a gene: 7. The CDR3 DNA reads as TGTGCCAGCAGAGACGGACAGGTGTCAACTAATGAAAAACTGTTTTTT. This encodes CASRDGQVSTNEKLFF.

This clone was recorded only once. This sequence joins TRBV9 and TRBJ2-7; D is perhaps TRBD2 (5 bases). The CDR3 is 15 amino acids. The ends were cut back, 0 bases at V and 7 bases at J, with 17 bases in the middle. Germline-derived CDR1 and CDR2 are SGDLS and YYNGEE. CDR3 protein: CASSVGGDPTGEQYF. CDR3 nucleotide sequence: TGTGCCAGCAGCGTAGGCGGTGACCCCACGGGGGAGCAGTACTTC.

The chain carries TRBV6-2 or TRBV6-3 and TRBJ1-5; D unclear. V was pared by 2 bases and J by 5 bases, with 7 bases between. CDR3 length: 13 amino acids. Germline values: CDR1 MNHEY, CDR2 SVGEGT. The CDR3: CASSYGWHQPQHF. DNA of the CDR3: TGTGCCAGCAGTTACGGCTGGCATCAGCCCCAGCATTTT.

A word on this clone: The conserved closing phenylalanine or tryptophan is absent in this CDR3, likely reflecting a read error. The DNA is left out, because the CDR3 cannot be placed on it with certainty; the CDR3 is given as TCRdb lists it. The chain joins TRBV12-3 or TRBV12-4 to TRBJ1-2. Including both end residues, the CDR3 is 11 amino acids long. This CDR3 reads CASSIPWAPRT.

V is TRBV4-3 and J is TRBJ2-7; D possibly corresponds to TRBD1 (6 bases). The CDR3 runs to 16 residues. V lost 0 bases and J 5 bases, leaving 17 bases between the germline ends. Germline-derived CDR1 and CDR2 are LGHNA and YSLEER. CDR3 region: CASSQERFTGNHEQYF. The CDR3 bases are TGCGCCAGCAGCCAAGAAAGGTTTACAGGGAACCACGAGCAGTACTTC.

This chain joins TRBV3-1 (or the pseudogene TRBV3-2) and TRBJ1-2; 12 bases align to TRBD1. The J segment lost 4 bases and the V segment lost 7 bases, leaving 13 bases of the junction unmatched. Per the germline V gene, CDR1 is LGHDT and CDR2 is YNNKEL (reference sequence). This CDR3 contains 17 residues. CDR3 loop: CASNSPGQGAEGYGYTF. Here the CDR3 DNA reads TGTGCCAGCAACTCTCCGGGACAGGGGGCCGAGGGCTATGGCTACACCTTC.

J is TRBJ2-7 and V is TRBV2; the match to TRBD1 covers 7 bases. V dropped 6 bases and J dropped 0; count of bases not matched to a gene: 5. This CDR3 spans 14 amino acids. Germline CDR1 reads SNHLY; CDR2 reads FYNNEI. The CDR3 nucleotides read TGTGCCAGCAGATGGACAGGAAGCTCCTACGAGCAGTACTTC. Translating it yields CASRWTGSSYEQYF.

The V and J genes are TRBV7-3 and TRBJ2-1, with 10 bases aligning to TRBD1. Germline CDR1 reads SGHTA; CDR2 reads FQGTGA. The trim removed 5 bases at V and 9 bases at J, leaving 4 bases unmatched. The CDR3 is made up of 13 amino acids. The CDR3 reads CASSRQGASEQFF. CDR3 sequence (DNA): TGTGCCAGCAGCCGACAGGGGGCGTCTGAGCAGTTCTTC.